The sequence of this T cell receptor (beta chain) was determined in a study of blood T cell repertoires in COVID-19. Study details: Acute-phase and convalescent COVID-19 samples originated in the United States, Italy and Spain. T cells, B-cell-depleted T cells, or PBMCs supplied cDNA or gDNA.

Original data processing: The assay estimated nucleated cells by amplifying reference gene primers. Profiled with immunoSEQ multiplex PCR; TCRdb holds only in-frame clones, not every one. Clonal size and the V and J genes are those of that table, whereas D and trimming came from the DNA. The sample shows more than 65,000 clones, about 93% of them seen only once. The CDR3 runs to 15 residues. Germline V gene data show CDR1 as SGDLS and CDR2 as YYNGEE. Trimming removed 4 bases at V and 4 bases at J, with 15 bases between. The V call is TRBV9, the J call TRBJ1-5; D not certain. This clonotype was sampled from a human donor in a cohort sampled during active COVID-19. Sequencing was done on a sample of peripheral blood. The CDR3 DNA reads as TGTGCCAGCAGCCGAGGATATGCTGGAAATCAGCCCCAGCATTTT. Protein product: CASSRGYAGNQPQHF.